This entry is about one T cell receptor (beta chain). What it binds is not known. The data stem from a study of beta chain features in type 1 diabetes. Across the whole study: The study found patients and healthy donors alike in age, gender and cell yields.

Investigators reverse transcribed all isolated RNA, so they sequenced expressed TCRB transcripts. Clones were read by immunoSEQ multiplex PCR, and TCRdb kept only the in-frame ones, dropping some. The sample has around 100,000 clones; about 26% are singletons. Study results and limitations: Researchers report that Type 1 diabetes patients had moderately but significantly shorter TCRB CDR3s across all four CD4+ subsets.

Cells sorted by CD45RO/CCR7/CD25/CD127/CD95/CD27 comprised CD4+ naive, central memory, regulatory and stem cell-like memory cells. The clonotype was recovered from a woman under 30 with type 1 diabetes. Sequencing used central memory CD4+ T cells from blood.

CDR3 in amino acids: CASSVQNGAGPKGETQYF. CDR3 nucleotides: TGTGCCAGCAGTGTACAGAACGGTGCGGGACCTAAGGGCGAGACCCAGTACTTC. The chain carries TRBV25-1 and TRBJ2-5; tentative D call: TRBD2 (6 bases). The V and J ends lost 4 bases and 5 bases respectively, with 26 bases between them. The CDR3 contains 18 residues. Per the germline V gene, CDR1 is MGHDK and CDR2 is SYGVNS.